The present entry profiles one T cell receptor beta chain with its context. The source of the sample is a study of blood T cell repertoires in COVID-19. Looking at the study overall: The samples span acute and convalescent COVID-19 from the United States, Italy and Spain. Sample material is recorded as cDNA or gDNA derived from T cells, B-cell-depleted T cells, or PBMCs.

Sequenced by immunoSEQ multiplex PCR; TCRdb stores in-frame clones only, minus some. Among tens of thousands of clones listed, about 86% were seen once. The TCR was taken from a human donor in a cohort sampled during active COVID-19. Sequences were obtained from peripheral blood.

For the CDR3, the DNA is TGTGCCAGCAGTGACTCGCACGGGGGTAATTCACCCCTCCACTTT. It encodes CASSDSHGGNSPLHF. This rearrangement joins TRBV6-4 to TRBJ1-6; D possibly corresponds to TRBD1 (5 bases). The CDR3 length is 15 residues. The V end lost 0 bases, the J end lost 6 bases, and 9 bases lay between the germline ends. CDR1 and CDR2 (germline): MRHNA, SNTAGT.